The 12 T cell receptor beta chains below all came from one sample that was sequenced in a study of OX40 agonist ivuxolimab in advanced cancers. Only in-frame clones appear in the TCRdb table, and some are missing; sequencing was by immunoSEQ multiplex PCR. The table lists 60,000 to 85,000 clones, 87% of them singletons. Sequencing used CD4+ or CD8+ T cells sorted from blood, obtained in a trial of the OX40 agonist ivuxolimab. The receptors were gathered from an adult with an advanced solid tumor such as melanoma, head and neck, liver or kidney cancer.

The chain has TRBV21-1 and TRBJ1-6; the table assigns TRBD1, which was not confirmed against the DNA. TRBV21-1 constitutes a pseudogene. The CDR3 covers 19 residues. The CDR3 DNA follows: TGTGCCAGCAACGAAATCCAGGGACAGGGGGCGACGCAGAATTCACCCCTCCACTTT. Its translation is CASNEIQGQGATQNSPLHF.

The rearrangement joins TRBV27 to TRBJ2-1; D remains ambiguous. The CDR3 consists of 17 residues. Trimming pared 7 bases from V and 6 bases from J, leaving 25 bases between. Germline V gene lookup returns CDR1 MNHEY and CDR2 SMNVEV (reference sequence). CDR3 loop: CASNLSPPQFGFNEQFF. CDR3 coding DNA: TGTGCCAGCAATTTGTCCCCGCCCCAGTTCGGTTTCAATGAGCAGTTCTTC.

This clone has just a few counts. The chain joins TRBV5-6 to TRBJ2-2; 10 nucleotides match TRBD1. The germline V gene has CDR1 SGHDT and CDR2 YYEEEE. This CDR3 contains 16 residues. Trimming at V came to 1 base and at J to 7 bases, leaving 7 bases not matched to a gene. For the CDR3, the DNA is TGTGCCAGCAGCTTGTACGGGACAGGGGTTTTCGGGGAGCTGTTTTTT. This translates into CASSLYGTGVFGELFF.

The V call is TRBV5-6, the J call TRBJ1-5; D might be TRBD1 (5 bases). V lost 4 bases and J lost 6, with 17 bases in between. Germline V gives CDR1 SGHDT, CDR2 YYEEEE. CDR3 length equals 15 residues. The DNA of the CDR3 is TGTGCCAGCAGCCTATATCAGGGTCTGGGTCAGCCCCAGCATTTT. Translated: CASSLYQGLGQPQHF.

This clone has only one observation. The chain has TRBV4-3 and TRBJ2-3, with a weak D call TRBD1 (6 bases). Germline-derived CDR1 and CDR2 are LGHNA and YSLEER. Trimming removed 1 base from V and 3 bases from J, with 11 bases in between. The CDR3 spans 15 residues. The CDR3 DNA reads TGCGCCAGCAGCCAAGGTACAGGGATGACAGATACGCAGTATTTT. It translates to CASSQGTGMTDTQYF.

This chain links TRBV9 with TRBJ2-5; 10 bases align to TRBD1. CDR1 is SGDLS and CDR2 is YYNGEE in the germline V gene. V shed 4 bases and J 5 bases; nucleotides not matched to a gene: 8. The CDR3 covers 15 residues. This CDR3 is CASSPQTGGGETQYF. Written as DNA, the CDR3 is TGTGCCAGCAGCCCCCAGACAGGGGGCGGTGAGACCCAGTACTTC.

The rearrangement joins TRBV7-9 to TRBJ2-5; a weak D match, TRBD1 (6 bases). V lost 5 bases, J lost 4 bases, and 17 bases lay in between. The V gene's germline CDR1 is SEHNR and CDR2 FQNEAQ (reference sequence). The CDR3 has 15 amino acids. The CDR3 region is CASSRVDSRRETQYF. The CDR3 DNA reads TGTGCCAGCAGCCGAGTGGACAGTAGAAGAGAGACCCAGTACTTC.

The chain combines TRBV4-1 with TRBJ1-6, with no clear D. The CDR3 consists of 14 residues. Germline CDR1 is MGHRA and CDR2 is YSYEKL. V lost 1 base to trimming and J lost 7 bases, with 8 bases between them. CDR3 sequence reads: CASSQVQINSPLHF. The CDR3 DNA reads TGCGCCAGCAGCCAAGTTCAGATAAATTCACCCCTCCACTTT.

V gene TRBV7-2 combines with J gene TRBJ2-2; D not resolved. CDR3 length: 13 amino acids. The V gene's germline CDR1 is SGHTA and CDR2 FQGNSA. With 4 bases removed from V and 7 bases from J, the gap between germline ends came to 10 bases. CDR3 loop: CASSSSLLGELFF. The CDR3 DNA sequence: TGTGCCAGCAGCTCTTCCCTCCTCGGGGAGCTGTTTTTT.

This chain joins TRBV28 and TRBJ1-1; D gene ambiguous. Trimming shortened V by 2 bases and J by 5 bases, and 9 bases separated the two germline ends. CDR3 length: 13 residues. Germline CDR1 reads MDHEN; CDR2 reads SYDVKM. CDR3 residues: CASSLILRTEAFF. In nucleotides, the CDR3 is TGTGCCAGCAGTTTAATCCTTCGGACTGAAGCTTTCTTT. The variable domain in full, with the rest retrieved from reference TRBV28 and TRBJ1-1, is DVKVTQSSRYLVKRTGEKVFLECVQDMDHENMFWYRQDPGLGLRLIYFSYDVKMKEKGDIPEGYSVSREKKERFSLILESASTNQTSMYLCASSLILRTEAFFGQGTRLTVV.

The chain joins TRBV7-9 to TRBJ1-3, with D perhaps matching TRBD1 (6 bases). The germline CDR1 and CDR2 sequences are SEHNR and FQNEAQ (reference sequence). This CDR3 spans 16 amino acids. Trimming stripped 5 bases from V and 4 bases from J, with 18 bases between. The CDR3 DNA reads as TGTGCCAGCAGCATCACTGTACAGGGTCTGGGAAACACCATATATTTT. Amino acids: CASSITVQGLGNTIYF.

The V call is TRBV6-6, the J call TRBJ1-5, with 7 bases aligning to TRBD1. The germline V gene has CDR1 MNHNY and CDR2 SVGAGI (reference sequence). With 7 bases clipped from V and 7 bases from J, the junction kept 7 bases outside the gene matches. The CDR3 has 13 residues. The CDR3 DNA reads TGTGCCAGCACTGACAGGGTCGGGCAGCCCCAGCATTTT. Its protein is CASTDRVGQPQHF.